One sample yielded the 29 T cell receptor beta chains listed below, sequenced in a study of CD8 T cells in Susac syndrome. RNA in amounts of about 0.5 to 1 ug was reverse transcribed with random hexamers. TCRdb reprocessed the immunoSEQ multiplex PCR reads with MiXCR, giving one entry per CDR3 protein. The sample shows 300,000 or so distinct CDR3 sequences, about 92% of them seen only once. Sequencing was carried out using CD4+ T cells from PBMCs. Receptor source: a human donor with multiple sclerosis.

V usage is TRBV11-1 and J usage is TRBJ1-1; 7 nucleotides agree with TRBD1. CDR1 is SGHAT, CDR2 FQDESV, per germline (reference sequence). J lost 1 base, V lost 4 bases, and 6 bases had no gene match. The CDR3 consists of 15 residues. This CDR3 is CASSWTTGTNTEAFF. The CDR3 nucleotides are TGTGCCAGCAGCTGGACGACAGGGACGAACACTGAAGCTTTCTTT.

The chain couples TRBV3-1 to TRBJ2-7; 7 bases align to TRBD1. V lost 6 bases to trimming and J lost 3 bases; unmatched junction nucleotides: 8. This CDR3 contains 14 residues. Germline lookup yields CDR1 LGHDT and CDR2 YNNKEL (reference sequence). The chain's CDR3 is CASSRETGFYEQYF. The CDR3 DNA sequence: TGTGCCAGCAGTCGAGAGACAGGGTTCTACGAGCAGTACTTC.

This clonotype has only one observation. This chain uses TRBV7-2 with TRBJ2-3; D unresolved. This CDR3 region has 13 residues. Trimming took 4 bases from V and 6 from J, leaving 11 bases between them. The germline gives CDR1 SGHTA, CDR2 FQGNSA. CDR3 DNA: TGTGCCAGCAGCTCACCAGCATCGGATACGCAGTATTTT. It codes for CASSSPASDTQYF.

V gene TRBV15 combines with J gene TRBJ1-1, with D hard to call. V was shortened by 0 bases and J by 1 base, with 9 bases between the two germline ends. The CDR3 is made up of 15 amino acids. Germline V gene data show CDR1 as LNHNV and CDR2 as YYDKDF (reference sequence). The CDR3 region has the DNA TGTGCCACCAGCAGAGATCCTGGGAGGAACACTGAAGCTTTCTTT. As protein: CATSRDPGRNTEAFF. Full variable domain (rest looked up from reference TRBV15 and TRBJ1-1): DAMVIQNPRYQVTQFGKPVTLSCSQTLNHNVMYWYQQKSSQAPKLLFHYYDKDFNNEADTPDNFQSRRPNTSFCFLDIRSPGLGDTAMYLCATSRDPGRNTEAFFGQGTRLTVV.

V gene TRBV3-1 combines with J gene TRBJ2-2; tentatively, D is TRBD2 (6 bases). V was cut by 3 bases and J by 1 base, with 12 bases left in between. CDR1 is LGHDT and CDR2 is YNNKEL in the germline V gene (reference sequence). The CDR3 has 16 residues. The CDR3 DNA reads TGTGCCAGCAGCCACCCCCTGGAGGGGAACACCGGGGAGCTGTTTTTT. It is translated as CASSHPLEGNTGELFF.

The chain is built from TRBV5-4 and TRBJ2-5, with D uncertain. Germline V CDR1 and CDR2: SGHNT, YYREEE (reference sequence). CDR3 length equals 11 residues. The V end was cut by 4 bases, the J end by 3 bases, with 4 bases between. The CDR3 loop is CASSREETQYF. The CDR3 nucleotides are TGTGCCAGCAGCCGTGAAGAGACCCAGTACTTC.

This chain links TRBV29-1 with TRBJ2-1; tentatively, D is TRBD1 or TRBD2 (5 bases each). Trimming left V 5 bases short and J 10 bases short, with 12 bases between. The V gene's germline CDR1 is SQVTM and CDR2 ANQGSEA. The CDR3 sequence is 11 residues long. Written as DNA, the CDR3 is TGCAGCGTTAGGGGAGCCACCGAGCAGTTCTTC. This sequence encodes CSVRGATEQFF.

This chain joins TRBV12-3 or TRBV12-4 and TRBJ2-5; D is unclear. V lost 2 bases, J lost 6 bases, and 7 bases lay in between. CDR3 length: 12 amino acids. CDR3 DNA sequence: TGTGCCAGCAGTTTAAGGCTAAAGACCCAGTACTTC. Translation gives CASSLRLKTQYF.

The chain combines TRBV6-2 or TRBV6-3 with TRBJ1-5; no definite D call. The V end was cut by 4 bases, the J end by 11 bases, with 15 bases between. CDR1 MNHEY and CDR2 SVGEGT come from the germline V gene. CDR3 size: 13 residues. CDR3 sequence: CASSSGDGKAQHF. The CDR3, as DNA: TGTGCCAGCAGTTCTGGGGATGGGAAGGCCCAGCATTTT.

V gene TRBV7-6 combines with J gene TRBJ2-3, with D perhaps matching TRBD1 (5 bases). The germline V gene has CDR1 SGHVS and CDR2 FNYEAQ. V was trimmed by 5 bases and J by 5 bases, leaving 20 bases between them. The CDR3 extends over 16 amino acids. The CDR3 here is CASSGAAAGPKDTQYF. DNA of the CDR3: TGTGCCAGCAGCGGCGCCGCGGCAGGGCCGAAAGATACGCAGTATTTT. Full variable domain (remainder filled in from reference TRBV7-6 and TRBJ2-3): GAGVSQSPRYKVTKRGQDVALRCDPISGHVSLYWYRQALGQGPEFLTYFNYEAQQDKSGLPNDRFSAERPEGSISTLTIQRTEQRDSAMYRCASSGAAAGPKDTQYFGPGTRLTVL.

The J gene is TRBJ2-7, the V gene TRBV3-1; D call uncertain. The V and J ends lost 1 base and 4 bases respectively, with 5 bases between them. This CDR3 has 12 amino acids. Per the germline V gene, CDR1 is LGHDT and CDR2 is YNNKEL (reference sequence). CDR3 region: CASSQVDYEQYF. CDR3 DNA: TGTGCCAGCAGCCAAGTAGATTACGAGCAGTACTTC.

V is TRBV12-3 or TRBV12-4 and J is TRBJ2-1; 10 bases align to TRBD2. The CDR3 totals 17 residues. V dropped 4 bases and J dropped 7; count of bases not matched to a gene: 13. CDR3 in DNA: TGTGCCAGCAGTTGGGGCTCGCTAGCGGGAGTCGTGAATGAGCAGTTCTTC. Amino acid sequence: CASSWGSLAGVVNEQFF.

The chain employs TRBV9 and TRBJ2-7; TRBD1 is a possible D gene (5 bases). V lost 0 bases and J lost 2, with 12 bases in between. Looked up from germline, CDR1 is SGDLS and CDR2 is YYNGEE. The CDR3 sequence is 15 residues long. The CDR3 loop reads CASSVGVGATYEQYF. CDR3 coding DNA: TGTGCCAGCAGCGTAGGTGTAGGGGCCACCTACGAGCAGTACTTC.

The genes are TRBV5-1 and TRBJ2-1, with 9 positions matching TRBD2. The CDR3 covers 15 residues. V shed 0 bases and J 7 bases; nucleotides not matched to a gene: 5. The germline V gene has CDR1 SGHRS and CDR2 YFSETQ. The DNA for the CDR3 is TGCGCCAGCAGCTTGGCTAGCGGGATTTCGAATGAGCAGTTCTTC. It codes for CASSLASGISNEQFF.

The chain couples TRBV2 to TRBJ2-5; 14 bases are shared with TRBD2. The CDR3 is made up of 17 amino acids. Germline V gene data show CDR1 as SNHLY and CDR2 as FYNNEI. V dropped 8 bases and J dropped 3; count of bases not matched to a gene: 11. The CDR3, as DNA: TGTGCCAGCTTCCCCCCGACTAGCGGGGGGGCGAAAGAGACCCAGTACTTC. Its protein is CASFPPTSGGAKETQYF.

The rearrangement links TRBV4-1 to TRBJ2-1; 7 bases fit TRBD2. The V segment lost 6 bases and the J segment 8 bases; nucleotides outside the gene matches: 10. Germline V CDR1 and CDR2: MGHRA, YSYEKL. The CDR3 has 14 amino acids. The CDR3: CASRALGREYEQFF. The DNA for the CDR3 is TGCGCCAGCAGGGCCTTGGGGCGGGAGTATGAGCAGTTCTTC.

This sequence joins TRBV20-1 and TRBJ1-1; D unclear. Germline CDR1 and CDR2: DFQATT and SNEGSKA (reference sequence). Trimming took off 1 base at V and 4 bases at J, with 16 bases between the two ends. The CDR3 runs to 15 residues. CDR3 amino acids: CSARVYPRRLTEAFF. CDR3 nucleotides: TGCAGTGCTAGAGTCTACCCCCGGAGACTCACTGAAGCTTTCTTT.

The chain couples TRBV25-1 to TRBJ1-1, with 8 bases matching TRBD1. Trimming removed 11 bases from V and 1 base from J; junction bases left unmatched: 18. The V gene's germline CDR1 is MGHDK and CDR2 SYGVNS. The CDR3 spans 17 residues. The CDR3 sequence: CALSPPDRVGQNTEAFF. CDR3 nucleotides: TGTGCCCTTAGTCCCCCGGACAGGGTAGGGCAGAACACTGAAGCTTTCTTT.

The chain has TRBV5-1 and TRBJ2-7; D is possibly TRBD2 (6 bases). CDR3 size: 14 residues. V was shortened by 1 base and J by 3 bases, with 11 bases between the two germline ends. Germline V gene lookup returns CDR1 SGHRS and CDR2 YFSETQ. CDR3 in amino acids: CASSLMEGSYEQYF. In nucleotides, the CDR3 is TGCGCCAGCAGCTTGATGGAGGGAAGCTACGAGCAGTACTTC.

This chain joins TRBV15 and TRBJ1-2; possibly TRBD1 for D (6 bases). The CDR3 runs to 14 residues. Germline V gives CDR1 LNHNV, CDR2 YYDKDF (reference sequence). V lost 3 bases and J 10 bases, leaving 18 bases between the germline ends. The CDR3 nucleotides are TGTGCCACCAGCAGCTTCCCTCGGGGGGCGGACTACACCTTC. It specifies CATSSFPRGADYTF. The whole variable domain, filled in from reference TRBV15 and TRBJ1-2, reads DAMVIQNPRYQVTQFGKPVTLSCSQTLNHNVMYWYQQKSSQAPKLLFHYYDKDFNNEADTPDNFQSRRPNTSFCFLDIRSPGLGDTAMYLCATSSFPRGADYTFGSGTRLTVV.

The rearrangement joins TRBV28 to TRBJ2-7; 14 positions agree with TRBD2. The CDR3 covers 16 residues. In germline, CDR1 is MDHEN, CDR2 SYDVKM. Trimming cost V 4 bases and J 6 bases; bases outside gene matches: 8. CDR3 in amino acids: CASSSGTSGGLLEQYF. In DNA, the CDR3 is TGTGCCAGCAGTTCCGGGACTAGCGGGGGTCTCCTCGAGCAGTACTTC. The full variable domain, with the rest looked up from reference TRBV28 and TRBJ2-7, is DVKVTQSSRYLVKRTGEKVFLECVQDMDHENMFWYRQDPGLGLRLIYFSYDVKMKEKGDIPEGYSVSREKKERFSLILESASTNQTSMYLCASSSGTSGGLLEQYFGPGTRLTVT.

This chain connects TRBV5-1 to TRBJ1-4; a possible D gene is TRBD1 (5 bases). Germline V lookup: CDR1 SGHRS, CDR2 YFSETQ. The V gene lost 4 bases and the J gene lost 3 bases, with 16 bases spanning the gap. The CDR3 contains 16 residues. DNA of the CDR3: TGCGCCAGCAGCCCGGTGGGGAGAGGGGCTAATGAAAAACTGTTTTTT. Translation gives CASSPVGRGANEKLFF.

This rearrangement joins TRBV7-9 to TRBJ1-4; 10 positions agree with TRBD1. V trimming: 4 bases; J trimming: 4 bases; junction bases outside the gene matches: 3. In germline, CDR1 is SEHNR, CDR2 FQNEAQ (reference sequence). CDR3 length equals 15 residues. The CDR3 loop reads CASSSDRGLNEKLFF. CDR3 DNA: TGTGCCAGCAGCTCCGACAGGGGGCTTAATGAAAAACTGTTTTTT.

This chain links TRBV12-3 or TRBV12-4 with TRBJ1-2; D is perhaps TRBD1 (5 bases). This CDR3 spans 14 amino acids. Between the trimmed V and J ends, which lost 3 bases and 8 bases, there was a span of 16 bases. The CDR3 DNA sequence: TGTGCCAGCAGTTTTCTTAGGGGTTTGGAAGGCTACACCTTC. This sequence encodes CASSFLRGLEGYTF.

The chain joins TRBV20-1 to TRBJ1-1; no definite D call. The CDR3 length is 13 residues. Trimming removed 0 bases from V and 1 base from J, with 6 bases in between. CDR1 and CDR2 (germline): DFQATT, SNEGSKA (reference sequence). The CDR3, as DNA: TGCAGTGCTAGAGATCAGGCGAACACTGAAGCTTTCTTT. Its protein product is CSARDQANTEAFF.

V gene TRBV30 combines with J gene TRBJ1-2; D may be TRBD1 (6 bases). V shed 5 bases and J shed 7 bases, with 20 bases lying between them. The germline V gene has CDR1 GTSNPN and CDR2 SVGIG (reference sequence). The CDR3 contains 14 residues. CDR3 residues: CAWSRGALTSGYTF. CDR3 nucleotide sequence: TGTGCCTGGTCCCGGGGGGCGCTAACTTCTGGCTACACCTTC.

The gene calls are TRBV6-5 and TRBJ1-4; a weak D match, TRBD1 (6 bases). V lost 4 bases and J lost 7, with 13 bases in between. CDR3 length: 14 amino acids. Germline assignment: CDR1 MNHEY and CDR2 SVGAGI. CDR3 sequence reads: CASSSPGAPEKLFF. The CDR3 nucleotides are TGTGCCAGCAGTTCCCCAGGGGCCCCTGAAAAACTGTTTTTT.

The V gene is TRBV10-1, the J gene TRBJ2-1; the match to TRBD2 covers 10 bases. CDR3 size: 16 residues. The V gene's germline CDR1 is WNHNN and CDR2 SYGVQD (reference sequence). V shed 3 bases and J 8 bases; nucleotides not matched to a gene: 10. CDR3 residues: CASSDGRLAGRDEQFF. The CDR3 coding sequence is TGCGCCAGCAGTGATGGCCGACTAGCGGGTAGGGATGAGCAGTTCTTC.

V usage is TRBV7-2 and J usage is TRBJ1-2; 7 nucleotides align to TRBD1. CDR3 size: 15 residues. Germline V gives CDR1 SGHTA, CDR2 FQGNSA. V shed 5 bases and J 8 bases; nucleotides not matched to a gene: 14. The CDR3 here is CASSAHPGQLRGYTF. The CDR3 region has the DNA TGTGCCAGCAGCGCCCACCCGGGACAGCTTCGAGGCTACACCTTC.